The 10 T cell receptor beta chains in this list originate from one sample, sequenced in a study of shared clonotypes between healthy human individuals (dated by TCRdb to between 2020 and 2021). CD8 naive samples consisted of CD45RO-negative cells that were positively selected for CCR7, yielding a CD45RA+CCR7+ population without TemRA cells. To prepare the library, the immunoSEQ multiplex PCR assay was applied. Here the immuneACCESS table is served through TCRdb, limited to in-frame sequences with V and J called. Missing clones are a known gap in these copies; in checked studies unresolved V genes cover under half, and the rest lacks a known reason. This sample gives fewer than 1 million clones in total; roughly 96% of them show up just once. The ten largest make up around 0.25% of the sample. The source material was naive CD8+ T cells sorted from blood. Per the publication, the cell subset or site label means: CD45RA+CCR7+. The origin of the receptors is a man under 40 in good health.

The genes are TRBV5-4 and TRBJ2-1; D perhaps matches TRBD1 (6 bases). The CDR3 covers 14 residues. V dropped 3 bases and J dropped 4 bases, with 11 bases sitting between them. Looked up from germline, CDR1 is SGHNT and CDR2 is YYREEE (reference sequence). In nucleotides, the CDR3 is TGTGCCAGCAGCTATAACAGGGATTACAATGAGCAGTTCTTC. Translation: CASSYNRDYNEQFF. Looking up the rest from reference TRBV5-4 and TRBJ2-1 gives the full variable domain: ETGVTQSPTHLIKTRGQQVTLRCSSQSGHNTVSWYQQALGQGPQFIFQYYREEENGRGNFPPRFSGLQFPNYSSELNVNALELDDSALYLCASSYNRDYNEQFFGPGTRLTVL.

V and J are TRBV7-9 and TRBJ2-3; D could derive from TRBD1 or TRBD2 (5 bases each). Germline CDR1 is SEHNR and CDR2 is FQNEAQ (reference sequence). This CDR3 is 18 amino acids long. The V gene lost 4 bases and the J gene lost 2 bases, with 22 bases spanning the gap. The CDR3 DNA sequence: TGTGCCAGCAGCTGGGGGAATACCGGGTCAATCTACACAGATACGCAGTATTTT. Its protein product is CASSWGNTGSIYTDTQYF.

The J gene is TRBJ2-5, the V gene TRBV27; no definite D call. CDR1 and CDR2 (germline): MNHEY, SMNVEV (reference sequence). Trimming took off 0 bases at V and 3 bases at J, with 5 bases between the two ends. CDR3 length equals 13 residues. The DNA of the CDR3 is TGTGCCAGCAGTTTATCCCGTAAAGAGACCCAGTACTTC. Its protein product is CASSLSRKETQYF.

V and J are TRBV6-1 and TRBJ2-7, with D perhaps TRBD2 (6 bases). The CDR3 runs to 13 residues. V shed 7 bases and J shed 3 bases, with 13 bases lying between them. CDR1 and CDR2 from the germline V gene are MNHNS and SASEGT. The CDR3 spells CASTSGSHYEQYF. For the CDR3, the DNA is TGTGCCAGCACGAGCGGGTCTCACTACGAGCAGTACTTC.

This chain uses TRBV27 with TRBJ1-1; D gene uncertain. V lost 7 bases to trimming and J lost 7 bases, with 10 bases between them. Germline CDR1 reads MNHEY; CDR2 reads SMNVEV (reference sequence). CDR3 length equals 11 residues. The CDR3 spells CASKLGGEAFF. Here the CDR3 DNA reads TGTGCCAGCAAATTGGGCGGTGAAGCTTTCTTT.

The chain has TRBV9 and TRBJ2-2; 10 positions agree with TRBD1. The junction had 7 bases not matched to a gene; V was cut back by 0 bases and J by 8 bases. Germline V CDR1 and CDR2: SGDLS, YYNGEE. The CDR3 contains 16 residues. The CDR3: CASSVGDRGRYGELFF. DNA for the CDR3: TGTGCCAGCAGCGTAGGGGACAGGGGCCGCTATGGGGAGCTGTTTTTT.

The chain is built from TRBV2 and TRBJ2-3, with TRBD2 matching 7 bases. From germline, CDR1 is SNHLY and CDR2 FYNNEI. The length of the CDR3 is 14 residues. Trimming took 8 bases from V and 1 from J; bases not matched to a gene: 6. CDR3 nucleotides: TGTGCCAGCCTGGGTGGGGGGGGCACAGATACGCAGTATTTT. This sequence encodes CASLGGGGTDTQYF.

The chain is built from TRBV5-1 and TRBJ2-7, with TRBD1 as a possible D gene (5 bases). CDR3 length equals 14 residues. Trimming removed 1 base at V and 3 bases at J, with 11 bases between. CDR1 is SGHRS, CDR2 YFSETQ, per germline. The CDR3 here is CASSLRPGYYEQYF. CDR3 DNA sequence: TGCGCCAGCAGCTTGCGCCCAGGGTACTACGAGCAGTACTTC.

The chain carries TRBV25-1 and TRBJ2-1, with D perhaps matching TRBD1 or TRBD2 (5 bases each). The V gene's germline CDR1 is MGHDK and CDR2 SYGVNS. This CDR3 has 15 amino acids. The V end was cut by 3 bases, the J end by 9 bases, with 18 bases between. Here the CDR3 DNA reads TGTGCCAGCAGTGATCCTGGGGGAGTCCAGGGTGAGCAGTTCTTC. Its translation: CASSDPGGVQGEQFF.

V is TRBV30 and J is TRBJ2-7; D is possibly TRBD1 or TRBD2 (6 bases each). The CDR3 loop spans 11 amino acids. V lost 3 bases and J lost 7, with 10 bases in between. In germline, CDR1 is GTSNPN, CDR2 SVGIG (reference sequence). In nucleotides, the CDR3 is TGTGCCTGGAGCCAAGGGGGGGAGCAGTACTTC. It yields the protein CAWSQGGEQYF.